This entry features one T cell receptor (beta chain) sequence. Its antigen is as yet unknown. There are 13 residues in the CDR3. With 6 bases removed from V and 12 bases from J, the gap between germline ends came to 15 bases. Germline loops: CDR1 MDHEN, CDR2 SYDVKM. This sample stems from a study of blood T cells in healthy people across ages. A second about 6 to 12 cycle PCR used barcoded and J-beta primers. With 12 random nucleotides, a template-switch adaptor tagged each individual cDNA molecule. From the 5' RACE reads, TCRdb called clonotypes with MiXCR, one entry per CDR3 protein. The sample shows hundreds of thousands of distinct CDR3 sequences, about 54% of them seen only once. Study observations and caveats: The lack of PBMC sorting stopped any conclusive naive versus antigen-experienced comparison.

V is TRBV28 and J is TRBJ1-6; D is unclear. The sequence derives from a man aged 55 to 69 in good health. Specimen: blood. CDR3 amino acids: CASSPSSVEPLHF. The CDR3 DNA reads as TGTGCCAGCAGCCCCTCCTCCGTAGAACCCCTCCACTTT. Based on the CDR3 plus reference TRBV28 and TRBJ1-6, the full variable domain is DVKVTQSSRYLVKRTGEKVFLECVQDMDHENMFWYRQDPGLGLRLIYFSYDVKMKEKGDIPEGYSVSREKKERFSLILESASTNQTSMYLCASSPSSVEPLHFGNGTRLTVT.